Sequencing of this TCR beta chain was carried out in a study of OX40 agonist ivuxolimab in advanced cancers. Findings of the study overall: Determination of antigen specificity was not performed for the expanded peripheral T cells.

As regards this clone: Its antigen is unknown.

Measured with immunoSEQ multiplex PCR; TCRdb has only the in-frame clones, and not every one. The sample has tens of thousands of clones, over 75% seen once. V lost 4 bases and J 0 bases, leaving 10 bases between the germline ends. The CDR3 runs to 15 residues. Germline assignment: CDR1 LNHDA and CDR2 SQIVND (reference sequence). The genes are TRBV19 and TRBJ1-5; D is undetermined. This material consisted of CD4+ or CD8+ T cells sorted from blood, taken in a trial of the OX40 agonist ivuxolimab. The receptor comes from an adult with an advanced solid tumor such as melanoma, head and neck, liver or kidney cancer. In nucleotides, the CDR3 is TGTGCCAGTAGTACGTCAGGCCCTAGCAATCAGCCCCAGCATTTT. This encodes CASSTSGPSNQPQHF.